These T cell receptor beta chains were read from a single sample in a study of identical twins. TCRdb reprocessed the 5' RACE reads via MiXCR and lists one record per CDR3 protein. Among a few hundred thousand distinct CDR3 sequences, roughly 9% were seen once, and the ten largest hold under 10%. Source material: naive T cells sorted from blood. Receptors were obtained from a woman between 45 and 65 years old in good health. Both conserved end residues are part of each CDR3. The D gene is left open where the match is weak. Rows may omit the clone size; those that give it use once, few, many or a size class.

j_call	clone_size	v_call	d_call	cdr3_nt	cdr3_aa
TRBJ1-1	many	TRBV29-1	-	TGCAGCGTTTTTCGCGAAACAGGCCCTGAAGCTTTCTTT	CSVFRETGPEAFF
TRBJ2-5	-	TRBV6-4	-	TGTGCCAGCAGTACAACCCAGAACAGACAAGAGACCCAGTACTTC	CASSTTQNRQETQYF
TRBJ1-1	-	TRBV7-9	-	TGTGCCAGCCTCAGTTCGGGACGGGCAAGTGGGAACACTGAAGCTTTCTTT	CASLSSGRASGNTEAFF
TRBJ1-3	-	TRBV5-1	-	TGCGCCAGCGCCAATGGCGGGTCCGGAAACACCATATATTTT	CASANGGSGNTIYF
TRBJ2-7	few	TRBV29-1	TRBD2	TGCAGCGCAACGACTAGCGGGAAATCCTACGAGCAGTACTTC	CSATTSGKSYEQYF
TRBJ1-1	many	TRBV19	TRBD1	TGTGCCACCAGACCCCCGACAGGGAGAACTGAAGCTTTCTTT	CATRPPTGRTEAFF
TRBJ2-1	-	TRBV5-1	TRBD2	TGCGCCAGCAGCTTCCCAGTGGATTCGACTAGCGGGAATTACAATGAGCAGTTCTTC	CASSFPVDSTSGNYNEQFF
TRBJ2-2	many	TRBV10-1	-	TGCGCCAGCAGTGACGAACCTGGCGGGGAGCTGTTTTTT	CASSDEPGGELFF
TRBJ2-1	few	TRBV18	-	TGTGCCAGCTCACCACCCATCGCAGCGGATGAGCAGTTCTTC	CASSPPIAADEQFF
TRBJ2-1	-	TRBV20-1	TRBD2	TGCAGTGCTAGATTGCTAGCGGGGAATGAGCAGTTCTTC	CSARLLAGNEQFF
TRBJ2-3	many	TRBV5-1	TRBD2	TGCGCCAGCAGCTTGGTAGCGGGAGAACCAGATACGCAGTATTTT	CASSLVAGEPDTQYF
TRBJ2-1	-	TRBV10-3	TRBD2	TGTGCCATGGGTGGACTAGCGAGTAATGAGCAGTTCTTC	CAMGGLASNEQFF
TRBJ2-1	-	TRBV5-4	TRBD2	TGTGCCAGCAGCTTGGTACTAGCGCCCGACAATGAGCAGTTCTTC	CASSLVLAPDNEQFF
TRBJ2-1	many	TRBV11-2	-	TGTGCCAGCAGCTTATTCCCTTCGAGCGGGTCTTACAATGAGCAGTTCTTC	CASSLFPSSGSYNEQFF
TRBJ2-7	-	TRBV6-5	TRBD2	TGTGCCAGCAGTTACTCGACTAGCGGGAGCTACGAGCAGTACTTC	CASSYSTSGSYEQYF
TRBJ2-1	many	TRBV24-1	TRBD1	TGTGCCACCAGTGATACAGGGGCTGGTTACAATGAGCAGTTCTTC	CATSDTGAGYNEQFF
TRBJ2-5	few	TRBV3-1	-	TGTGCCAGCAGCCAAGGACGGACCCAAGAGACCCAGTACTTC	CASSQGRTQETQYF
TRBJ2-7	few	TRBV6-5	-	TGTGCCAGCAGTTACGGAACCTCCTACGAGCAGTACTTC	CASSYGTSYEQYF
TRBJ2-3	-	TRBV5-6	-	TGTGCCAGCAGCCCGGTCTCACGCCAGGATACGCAGTATTTT	CASSPVSRQDTQYF
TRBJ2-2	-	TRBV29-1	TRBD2	TGCAGCGTTGAGCGGGGGGGCGTTCAAAGGGAGCTGTTTTTT	CSVERGGVQRELFF
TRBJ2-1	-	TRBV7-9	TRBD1	TGTGCCAGCAGCTTCGGACAGGGGAATGAGCAGTTCTTC	CASSFGQGNEQFF
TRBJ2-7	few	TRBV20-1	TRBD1	TGCAGTGCCCGCGAGCCGGGACAGGTTTCTGACGAGCAGTACTTC	CSAREPGQVSDEQYF
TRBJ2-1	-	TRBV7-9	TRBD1	TGTGCCAGCAGCCCGGGACAGGGGAGCAATGAGCAGTTCTTC	CASSPGQGSNEQFF
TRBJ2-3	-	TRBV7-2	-	TGTGCCAGCAGCTCGGGGCCCCGCGCCAGCACAGATACGCAGTATTTT	CASSSGPRASTDTQYF
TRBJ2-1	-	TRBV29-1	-	TGCAGCGTTCTCGGACCTGAGCCGTTCTTC	CSVLGPEPFF
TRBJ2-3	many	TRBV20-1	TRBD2	TGCACTTTGACTAGCGGAAGCGCAGATACGCAGTATTTT	CTLTSGSADTQYF
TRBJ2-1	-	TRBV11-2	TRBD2	TGTGCCAGCAGCTTACGGGGGGGACTAGCGGTGTATAATGAGCAGTTCTTC	CASSLRGGLAVYNEQFF
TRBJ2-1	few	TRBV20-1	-	TGCAGTGCTGGGGTTGGCGACAATGAGCAGTTCTTC	CSAGVGDNEQFF
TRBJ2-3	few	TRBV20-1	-	TGCAGTGCTAGTCCCATGGCGCTAGACACAGATACGCAGTATTTT	CSASPMALDTDTQYF
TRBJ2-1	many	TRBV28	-	TGTGCCAGCAGTTTAGGGGTCAGGGGCTCCTACAATGAGCAGTTCTTC	CASSLGVRGSYNEQFF
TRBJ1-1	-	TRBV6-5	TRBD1	TGTGCCAGCACTTCCCCAGGGGGGAGCACTGAAGCTTTCTTT	CASTSPGGSTEAFF
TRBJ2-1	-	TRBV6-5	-	TGTGCCAGCTGGCAGGGTTCGGGCAATGAGCAGTTCTTC	CASWQGSGNEQFF
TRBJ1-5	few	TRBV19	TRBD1	TGTGCCAGTAGCATCGACAGGGGGCCGGGGGGCGCTCAGCCCCAGCATTTT	CASSIDRGPGGAQPQHF
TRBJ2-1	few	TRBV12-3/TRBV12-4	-	TGTGCCAGCAGTTTACAGGGGAATAGGGCGGAGCAGTTCTTC	CASSLQGNRAEQFF
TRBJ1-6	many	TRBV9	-	TGTGCCAGCAGCGTAGCGGTCGTCGACTCACCCCTCCACTTT	CASSVAVVDSPLHF
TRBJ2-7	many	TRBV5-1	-	TGTGCCAGCAGTTCCGACTCCTACGAGCAGTACTTC	CASSSDSYEQYF
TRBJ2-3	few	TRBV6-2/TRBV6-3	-	TGTGCCAGCAGGGGCGATTCCCGCCCAGATACGCAGTATTTT	CASRGDSRPDTQYF
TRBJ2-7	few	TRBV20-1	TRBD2	TGCAGTGCTACGGCGGGGCTTCGGGAGGGGGAGTTCTACGAGCAGTACTTC	CSATAGLREGEFYEQYF
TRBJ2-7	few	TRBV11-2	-	TGTGCCAGCAGCTCCCATCCTGACAAGCCCTACGAGCAGTACTTC	CASSSHPDKPYEQYF
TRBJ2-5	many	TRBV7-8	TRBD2	TGTGCCAGCAGCTTAACCCGGATAGCGGGCTATATCCCCCAAGAGACCCAGTACTTC	CASSLTRIAGYIPQETQYF
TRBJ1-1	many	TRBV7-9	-	TGTGCCAGCAGCTATACAGCTACTGAAGCTTTCTTT	CASSYTATEAFF
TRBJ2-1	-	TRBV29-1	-	TGCAGCGTGAAGGAGGGAATTGTCAATGAGCAGTTCTTC	CSVKEGIVNEQFF
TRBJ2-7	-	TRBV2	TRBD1	TGTGCCAGCAGTCCTGAGGCGGACAGGGCCTACGAGCAGTACTTC	CASSPEADRAYEQYF
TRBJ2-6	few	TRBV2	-	TGTGCCAGCAGTGGTATAGGGGCCAACGTCCTGACTTTC	CASSGIGANVLTF
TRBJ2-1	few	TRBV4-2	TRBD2	TGTGCCAGCAGCCCCTCCCAGCGGGAGGGCCGGGATGAGCAGTTCTTC	CASSPSQREGRDEQFF
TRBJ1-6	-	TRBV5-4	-	TGTGCCAGCAGCCATCAACAGTCTTATAATTCACCCCTCCACTTT	CASSHQQSYNSPLHF
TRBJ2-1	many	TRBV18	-	TGTGCCAGCTCACCGACCGGTTCCAATGAGCAGTTCTTC	CASSPTGSNEQFF
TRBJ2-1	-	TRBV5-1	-	TGCGCCAGCAGCCGAGACCGTTCCCACCTAGATGAGCAGTTCTTC	CASSRDRSHLDEQFF
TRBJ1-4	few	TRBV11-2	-	TGTGCCAGCAGCTCGCTCCTGAACGGTGTGAATGAAAAACTGTTTTTT	CASSSLLNGVNEKLFF
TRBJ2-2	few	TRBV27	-	TGTGCCAGCAGTTTATCCGCCGTACAGGGTGACACCGGGGAGCTGTTTTTT	CASSLSAVQGDTGELFF
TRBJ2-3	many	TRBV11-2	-	TGTGCCAGCAGCCCCGGGATTCTCACAGATACGCAGTATTTT	CASSPGILTDTQYF
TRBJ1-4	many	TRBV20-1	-	TGCAGTGCTAGCTTAAGGGAAAAACTGTTTTTT	CSASLREKLFF
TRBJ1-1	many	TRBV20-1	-	TGCAGTGCTAGGACAGCCAACACTGAAGCTTTCTTT	CSARTANTEAFF
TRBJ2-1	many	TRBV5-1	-	TGCGCCAGCAGCTTGGCGGCTAGCGCTTACAATGAGCAGTTCTTC	CASSLAASAYNEQFF
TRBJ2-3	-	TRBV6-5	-	TGTGCCAGCACCCCGGGGGCATCGAGCACAGATACGCAGTATTTT	CASTPGASSTDTQYF
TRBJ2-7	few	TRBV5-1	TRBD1	TGCGCCAGCAGCCCTGGGACGGGGACAGTTCCTTTGTGGGAGCAGTACTTC	CASSPGTGTVPLWEQYF
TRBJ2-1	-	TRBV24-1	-	TGTGCCACGGGGGATAGAGCTTACAATGAGCAGTTCTTC	CATGDRAYNEQFF
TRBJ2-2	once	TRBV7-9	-	TGTGCCAGCAGCTTTCTGCAGACCCCGACCGGGGAGCTGTTTTTT	CASSFLQTPTGELFF
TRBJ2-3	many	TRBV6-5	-	TGTGCCAGCAGTTACGTTACTAGCACAGATACGCAGTATTTT	CASSYVTSTDTQYF